Below, 26 T cell receptor beta chains from the same sample are listed, as sequenced in a study of shared clonotypes between healthy human individuals. Measured with immunoSEQ multiplex PCR; TCRdb has only the in-frame clones, and not every one. The top ten hold approximately 1.6% of the sample, which has about 2.1 million clones, roughly 95% seen once. Only CD45RO-negative cells positively selected for CCR7 counted as naive CD8 cells, so terminally differentiated effector memory CD45RA+ cells were excluded. The specimen sequenced was naive CD8+ T cells from PBMCs. These receptor sequences come from a man aged 18-30 years in good health. Some clones in this sample may be carry-over from other donors' samples.

This clone was observed a single time. The genes are TRBV11-2 and TRBJ2-7, with D tentatively TRBD1 (6 bases). The length of the CDR3 is 15 residues. V lost 1 base and J 0 bases, leaving 10 bases between the germline ends. Germline assignment: CDR1 SGHAT and CDR2 FQNNGV. In DNA form, the CDR3 reads TGTGCCAGCAGCTTAGGCCGGGACAACTCCTACGAGCAGTACTTC. Residues: CASSLGRDNSYEQYF. Looking up the rest from reference TRBV11-2 and TRBJ2-7 gives the full variable domain: EAGVAQSPRYKIIEKRQSVAFWCNPISGHATLYWYQQILGQGPKLLIQFQNNGVVDDSQLPKDRFSAERLKGVDSTLKIQPAKLEDSAVYLCASSLGRDNSYEQYFGPGTRLTVT.

The rearrangement joins TRBV15 to TRBJ1-5; D remains unclear. Trimming shortened V by 5 bases and J by 8 bases, and 16 bases separated the two germline ends. The CDR3 extends over 14 amino acids. Germline CDR1 is LNHNV and CDR2 is YYDKDF (reference sequence). This chain's CDR3 is CATSSRPSREPQHF. The CDR3 DNA reads TGTGCCACCAGCTCCCGTCCGTCCCGGGAGCCCCAGCATTTT.

V is TRBV5-6 and J is TRBJ1-1; D possibly corresponds to TRBD1 (6 bases). The V gene lost 2 bases and the J gene lost 4 bases, with 27 bases spanning the gap. The CDR3 totals 19 residues. CDR1 is SGHDT and CDR2 is YYEEEE in the germline V gene. CDR3 sequence: CASSLGGYRVKDHSTEAFF. The CDR3, as DNA: TGTGCCAGCAGCTTAGGGGGTTACAGGGTTAAGGATCATAGCACTGAAGCTTTCTTT.

V usage is TRBV25-1 and J usage is TRBJ2-7; D ambiguous. V was trimmed by 1 base and J by 2 bases, leaving 21 bases between them. The CDR3 runs 18 residues. Germline V gene data show CDR1 as MGHDK and CDR2 as SYGVNS. The CDR3 DNA is TGTGCCAGCAGTGAATTTGATTGGCAGCTAGAAGGCACCTACGAGCAGTACTTC. Protein: CASSEFDWQLEGTYEQYF.

V gene TRBV5-1 combines with J gene TRBJ2-3, with 7 bases matching TRBD1. V dropped 2 bases and J dropped 1; count of bases not matched to a gene: 4. The CDR3 spans 15 residues. Per the germline V gene, CDR1 is SGHRS and CDR2 is YFSETQ. The CDR3 loop is CASSFDRDRTDTQYF. CDR3 DNA sequence: TGCGCCAGCAGCTTCGACAGGGATCGCACAGATACGCAGTATTTT. The full variable domain, in which reference TRBV5-1 and TRBJ2-3 provide the parts outside the CDR3, is KAGVTQTPRYLIKTRGQQVTLSCSPISGHRSVSWYQQTPGQGLQFLFEYFSETQRNKGNFPGRFSGRQFSNSRSEMNVSTLELGDSALYLCASSFDRDRTDTQYFGPGTRLTVL.

CDR3 region: CASTLSGTVNTEAFF. The CDR3 DNA sequence: TGTGCCAGCACCCTATCCGGGACAGTTAACACTGAAGCTTTCTTT. V is TRBV27 and J is TRBJ1-1, with 7 nucleotides matching TRBD1. Germline loops: CDR1 MNHEY, CDR2 SMNVEV (reference sequence). CDR3 length: 15 residues. The trim removed 7 bases at V and 2 bases at J, leaving 10 bases unmatched.

The genes are TRBV7-7 and TRBJ2-3, with D uncertain. V was clipped by 1 base and J by 3 bases, with 11 bases between them. From germline, CDR1 is SSHAT and CDR2 FNYEAQ (reference sequence). The CDR3 totals 15 residues. As DNA, the CDR3 is TGTGCCAGCAGCTTAGAGTTGGGAAAAACAGATACGCAGTATTTT. Translating it yields CASSLELGKTDTQYF.

This chain connects TRBV28 to TRBJ1-5; no firm D call. Germline CDR1 and CDR2: MDHEN and SYDVKM. The CDR3 spans 16 residues. V lost 4 bases and J 1 base, leaving 14 bases between the germline ends. In DNA form, the CDR3 reads TGTGCCAGCAGTTCGGTGCGGGGTAGGAGCAATCAGCCCCAGCATTTT. Its protein is CASSSVRGRSNQPQHF.

V is TRBV4-1 and J is TRBJ2-5; 7 bases are a match to TRBD1. From germline, CDR1 is MGHRA and CDR2 YSYEKL. Trimming at V came to 5 bases and at J to 2 bases, leaving 2 bases not matched to a gene. The CDR3 spans 13 residues. For the CDR3, the DNA is TGCGCCAGCAGCGGGACAGTACAAGAGACCCAGTACTTC. This codes for CASSGTVQETQYF.

The chain carries TRBV19 and TRBJ1-2; D is undetermined. The V and J ends lost 5 bases and 8 bases respectively, with 12 bases between them. The germline V gene encodes CDR1 LNHDA and CDR2 SQIVND (reference sequence). The CDR3 length is 12 residues. The CDR3 protein is CASSGIRSGYTF. Here the CDR3 DNA reads TGTGCCAGTAGTGGTATTCGGTCGGGCTACACCTTC.

This chain connects TRBV7-9 to TRBJ2-7, with D tentatively TRBD1 (6 bases). The CDR3 has 15 residues. Per the germline V gene, CDR1 is SEHNR and CDR2 is FQNEAQ (reference sequence). Deletions cut 5 bases from V and 6 bases from J, with 20 bases between. Here the CDR3 reads CASSHWGDRLGEQYF. In nucleotides, the CDR3 is TGTGCCAGCAGCCACTGGGGCGACAGGCTGGGCGAGCAGTACTTC.

This rearrangement joins TRBV6-5 to TRBJ2-1; the D is unclear. Germline CDR1 and CDR2: MNHEY and SVGAGI. Between the trimmed V and J ends, which lost 0 bases and 8 bases, there was a span of 8 bases. The CDR3 sequence is 13 residues long. CDR3 sequence: CASSYSYWDEQFF. CDR3 sequence (DNA): TGTGCCAGCAGTTACTCGTATTGGGATGAGCAGTTCTTC.

J is TRBJ1-4 and V is TRBV28; 10 bases are shared with TRBD1. The V gene's germline CDR1 is MDHEN and CDR2 SYDVKM. The CDR3 extends over 15 amino acids. Trimming cost V 6 bases and J 5 bases; bases outside gene matches: 6. The CDR3 nucleotides read TGTGCCAGCAGCCCGGACAGGGGGGAAAATGAAAAACTGTTTTTT. The encoded protein is CASSPDRGENEKLFF.

This chain connects TRBV7-9 to TRBJ1-1; a weak D match, TRBD1 (5 bases). The CDR3 has 15 amino acids. Germline V gene lookup returns CDR1 SEHNR and CDR2 FQNEAQ (reference sequence). Trimming took off 0 bases at V and 3 bases at J, with 11 bases between the two ends. The CDR3 loop is CASSLAQGMHTEAFF. The CDR3 DNA follows: TGTGCCAGCAGCTTAGCGCAGGGTATGCACACTGAAGCTTTCTTT. Filled out from reference TRBV7-9 and TRBJ1-1, the complete variable domain reads DTGVSQNPRHKITKRGQNVTFRCDPISEHNRLYWYRQTLGQGPEFLTYFQNEAQLEKSRLLSDRFSAERPKGSFSTLEIQRTEQGDSAMYLCASSLAQGMHTEAFFGQGTRLTVV.

The genes are TRBV28 and TRBJ1-3; weak D call: TRBD1 (6 bases). CDR3 length: 15 residues. Deletions cut 1 base from V and 4 bases from J, with 11 bases between. The V gene's germline CDR1 is MDHEN and CDR2 SYDVKM. This CDR3 reads CASSLSSDRGNTIYF. DNA of the CDR3: TGTGCCAGCAGTTTATCCTCCGACAGGGGAAACACCATATATTTT.

The CDR3 here is CAWIDSHSPGTDTQYF. The DNA for the CDR3 is TGTGCCTGGATAGACAGCCATTCCCCTGGCACAGATACGCAGTATTTT. The chain joins TRBV30 to TRBJ2-3; a weak D match, TRBD1 (5 bases). Trimming pared 4 bases from V and 1 base from J, leaving 18 bases between. The CDR3 is 16 amino acids. The germline V gene encodes CDR1 GTSNPN and CDR2 SVGIG (reference sequence).

V usage is TRBV27 and J usage is TRBJ2-1; TRBD1 agrees at 7 bases. The germline CDR1 and CDR2 sequences are MNHEY and SMNVEV (reference sequence). The CDR3 length is 14 residues. The V and J ends lost 6 bases and 7 bases, in that order; junction bases with no gene match: 9. The DNA for the CDR3 is TGTGCCAGCAGCCCCCAAGGGGGCCTGAATGAGCAGTTCTTC. Amino acids: CASSPQGGLNEQFF.

About this clone: Other DNA sequences within the sample encode an identical CDR3. The chain joins TRBV7-9 to TRBJ2-5, with TRBD2 as a possible D gene (6 bases). CDR1 and CDR2 (germline): SEHNR, FQNEAQ (reference sequence). The CDR3 loop spans 13 amino acids. V lost 1 base to trimming and J lost 4 bases, with 7 bases between them. CDR3 nucleotide sequence: TGTGCCAGCAGCTTAGGGGGGGTAGAGACCCAGTACTTC. It translates to CASSLGGVETQYF.

The chain uses TRBV6-5 and TRBJ2-2, with D maybe TRBD2 (5 bases). This CDR3 comprises 15 residues. Germline lookup yields CDR1 MNHEY and CDR2 SVGAGI. The V and J ends lost 5 bases and 0 bases respectively, with 10 bases between them. In nucleotides, the CDR3 is TGTGCCAGCAGTGCGGGCGTTCCGAACACCGGGGAGCTGTTTTTT. Translating gives CASSAGVPNTGELFF.

The sample holds one count of this clone. In nucleotides, the CDR3 is TGTGCCAGCAGGACAGGGACCTACTCTGGAAACACCATATATTTT. Translating it yields CASRTGTYSGNTIYF. The genes are TRBV6-1 and TRBJ1-3; the match to TRBD1 covers 7 bases. Germline CDR1 and CDR2: MNHNS and SASEGT. The ends lost 6 bases at V and 0 bases at J; junction bases unmatched: 5. The CDR3 runs 15 residues.

This clone has only one observation. The chain joins TRBV5-1 to TRBJ2-7, with 9 bases matching TRBD1. The V and J ends lost 3 bases and 3 bases, in that order; junction bases with no gene match: 13. This CDR3 spans 17 amino acids. Germline CDR1 and CDR2: SGHRS and YFSETQ. CDR3 DNA: TGCGCCAGCAGCTCATCGATCCGGGACAGGGTGGACTACGAGCAGTACTTC. It translates to CASSSSIRDRVDYEQYF.

V gene TRBV28 combines with J gene TRBJ2-7; 9 nucleotides match TRBD1. The germline V gene has CDR1 MDHEN and CDR2 SYDVKM. V shed 3 bases and J 2 bases; nucleotides not matched to a gene: 11. The CDR3 is 17 amino acids. The CDR3 sequence is CASSFIFGDRAPYEQYF. The DNA of the CDR3 is TGTGCCAGCAGTTTCATTTTCGGGGACAGGGCTCCCTACGAGCAGTACTTC.

J is TRBJ2-3 and V is TRBV14; D is possibly TRBD2 (6 bases). There are 16 residues in the CDR3. With 0 bases removed from V and 0 bases from J, the gap between germline ends came to 10 bases. The germline V gene has CDR1 SGHDN and CDR2 FVKESK. CDR3 sequence reads: CASSQDPLASTDTQYF. The CDR3 coding sequence is TGTGCCAGCAGCCAAGATCCGCTAGCGAGCACAGATACGCAGTATTTT. Based on the CDR3 plus reference TRBV14 and TRBJ2-3, the full variable domain is EAGVTQFPSHSVIEKGQTVTLRCDPISGHDNLYWYRRVMGKEIKFLLHFVKESKQDESGMPNNRFLAERTGGTYSTLKVQPAELEDSGVYFCASSQDPLASTDTQYFGPGTRLTVL.

The rearrangement uses TRBV6-4 and TRBJ1-5, with TRBD1 identical over 10 bases. This CDR3 has 14 amino acids. CDR1 is MRHNA, CDR2 SNTAGT, per germline. Trimming cost V 5 bases and J 9 bases; bases outside gene matches: 7. CDR3 sequence: CASSKDRGIPPQHF. In DNA, the CDR3 is TGTGCCAGCAGTAAGGACAGGGGGATCCCGCCCCAGCATTTT.

Here the CDR3 reads CSVELTGLIINEQFF. Written as DNA, the CDR3 is TGCAGCGTAGAGCTAACAGGGTTAATAATCAATGAGCAGTTCTTC. The chain combines TRBV29-1 with TRBJ2-1, with TRBD1 as a possible D gene (6 bases). V was trimmed by 6 bases and J by 6 bases, leaving 21 bases between them. Germline CDR1 reads SQVTM; CDR2 reads ANQGSEA. CDR3 length equals 15 residues.

V gene TRBV28 combines with J gene TRBJ2-5, with D perhaps matching TRBD1 or TRBD2 (6 bases each). CDR3 length: 15 residues. The ends were cut back, 3 bases at V and 1 base at J, with 12 bases in the middle. CDR1 and CDR2 (germline): MDHEN, SYDVKM. CDR3 nucleotides: TGTGCCAGCAGTTTCGGTCGGGGGCCCCAAGAGACCCAGTACTTC. Its translation: CASSFGRGPQETQYF.